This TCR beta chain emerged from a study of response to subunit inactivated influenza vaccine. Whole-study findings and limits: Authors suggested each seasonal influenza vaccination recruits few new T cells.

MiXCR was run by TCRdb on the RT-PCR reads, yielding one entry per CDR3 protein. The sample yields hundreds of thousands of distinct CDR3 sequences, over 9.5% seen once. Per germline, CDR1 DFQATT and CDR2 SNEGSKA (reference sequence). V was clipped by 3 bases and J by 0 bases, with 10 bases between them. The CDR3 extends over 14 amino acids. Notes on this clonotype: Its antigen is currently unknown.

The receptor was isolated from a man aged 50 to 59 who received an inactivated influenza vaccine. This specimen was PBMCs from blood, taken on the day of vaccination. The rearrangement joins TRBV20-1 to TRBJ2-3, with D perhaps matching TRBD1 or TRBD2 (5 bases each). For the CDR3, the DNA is TGCAGTGCTAGGGGGGTTCCGAGCACAGATACGCAGTATTTT. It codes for CSARGVPSTDTQYF.